Below are 13 T cell receptor beta chains sequenced from a single sample in a study of cytomegalovirus exposure and HLA in healthy donors. PCR used 60 Vbeta primers and 13 Jbeta primers. Clones were read by immunoSEQ multiplex PCR, and TCRdb kept only the in-frame ones, dropping some. This table has about 120,000 clones, approximately 72% appearing once. The sequenced sample was PBMCs. The receptors shown here come from a man between 18 and 29 years old in good health and CMV-seronegative.

As concerns this clone: The same CDR3 can be traced to other DNA sequences in this sample. The chain links TRBV9 to TRBJ2-7; 7 nucleotides line up with TRBD2. In germline, CDR1 is SGDLS, CDR2 YYNGEE. Trimming at V came to 0 bases and at J to 6 bases, leaving 3 bases not matched to a gene. This CDR3 contains 13 residues. The CDR3 bases are TGTGCCAGCAGCGTAGTAGCGGGCGGCGAGCAGTACTTC. Amino acid sequence: CASSVVAGGEQYF.

V usage is TRBV7-6 and J usage is TRBJ2-1; 11 bases agree with TRBD2. Germline V lookup: CDR1 SGHVS, CDR2 FNYEAQ. CDR3 length: 16 residues. V was pared by 5 bases and J by 6 bases, with 9 bases of the junction left unmatched. The CDR3 coding sequence is TGTGCCAGCAGCAAAGTGAGGCTAGCGGGAGGCAATGAGCAGTTCTTC. This translates into CASSKVRLAGGNEQFF.

The chain carries TRBV7-8 and TRBJ2-4, with 7 bases matching TRBD2. Germline V gene sequence: CDR1 SGHVS, CDR2 FQNEAQ. There are 20 residues in the CDR3. Trimming took 1 base from V and 3 from J; bases not matched to a gene: 18. This CDR3 reads CASSLVRGRAFPKGKNIQYF. CDR3 bases: TGTGCCAGCAGCTTAGTCCGAGGGAGGGCCTTTCCGAAGGGCAAAAACATTCAGTACTTC.

The chain couples TRBV12-1 to TRBJ2-7; the table's D call, TRBD1, was not checked against the DNA. TRBV12-1 is listed as a pseudogene. The CDR3 is 17 residues long. The CDR3 DNA follows: TGTGCCAGCAGCCTGGGACAGGGTCTAACTTCAAGGGGCGAGCAGTACTTC. Translating it yields CASSLGQGLTSRGEQYF.

This clone came up a few times. This rearrangement joins TRBV4-3 to TRBJ2-7, with D perhaps TRBD2 (5 bases). V was shortened by 0 bases and J by 7 bases, with 13 bases between the two germline ends. CDR3 length equals 14 residues. Germline values: CDR1 LGHNA, CDR2 YSLEER. In DNA form, the CDR3 reads TGCGCCAGCAGCCAAGAGGTGTTCTCGGGGGAGCAGTACTTC. This translates into CASSQEVFSGEQYF.

This rearrangement joins TRBV7-9 to TRBJ2-3; a weak D match, TRBD2 (6 bases). V lost 10 bases and J 13 bases, leaving 9 bases between the germline ends. CDR3 length: 8 amino acids. The germline V gene has CDR1 SEHNR and CDR2 FQNEAQ (reference sequence). The CDR3 loop is CATPGEYF. The CDR3 DNA follows: TGTGCCACACCGGGGGAGTATTTT. The full variable domain, in which reference TRBV7-9 and TRBJ2-3 provide the parts outside the CDR3, is DTGVSQNPRHKITKRGQNVTFRCDPISEHNRLYWYRQTLGQGPEFLTYFQNEAQLEKSRLLSDRFSAERPKGSFSTLEIQRTEQGDSAMYLCATPGEYFGPGTRLTVL.

This chain links TRBV2 with TRBJ2-5; 7 bases match TRBD1. The CDR3 sequence is 14 residues long. Germline V gene sequence: CDR1 SNHLY, CDR2 FYNNEI. With V trimmed by 6 bases and J by 1 base, 5 bases remained unmatched. The CDR3 DNA reads TGTGCCAGCAGGCAGACAGGGTTCCAAGAGACCCAGTACTTC. It codes for CASRQTGFQETQYF.

The J gene is TRBJ2-1, the V gene TRBV27; no clear D gene. The germline CDR1 and CDR2 sequences are MNHEY and SMNVEV (reference sequence). The CDR3 is made up of 16 amino acids. The ends were cut back, 2 bases at V and 2 bases at J, with 13 bases in the middle. The CDR3 is CASSLIPSATYNEQFF. CDR3 coding DNA: TGTGCCAGCAGTTTAATACCTAGTGCGACCTACAATGAGCAGTTCTTC.

The chain is built from TRBV5-4 and TRBJ2-4, with D maybe TRBD2 (5 bases). CDR1 is SGHNT and CDR2 is YYREEE in the germline V gene (reference sequence). Deletions cut 3 bases from V and 0 bases from J, with 10 bases between. The CDR3 is made up of 15 amino acids. CDR3: CASSSPSGAKNIQYF. The CDR3 DNA reads TGTGCCAGCAGCTCACCAAGCGGAGCCAAAAACATTCAGTACTTC.

This chain links TRBV30 with TRBJ2-5, with TRBD2 matching 15 bases. The assigned J gene may be wrong: the sequence end matches TRBJ2-7 better. The CDR3 covers 15 residues. CDR1 GTSNPN and CDR2 SVGIG come from the germline V gene (reference sequence). The CDR3 spells CAWSRWTSGRDEQYF. CDR3 sequence (DNA): TGTGCCTGGAGCCGATGGACTAGCGGGAGGGACGAGCAGTACTTC.

This clone has only one observation. The rearrangement uses TRBV28 and TRBJ2-7, with 8 positions matching TRBD1. In germline, CDR1 is MDHEN, CDR2 SYDVKM. Trimming cost V 8 bases and J 4 bases; bases outside gene matches: 7. CDR3 length: 13 amino acids. CDR3 region: CASRGQATYEQYF. CDR3 DNA: TGTGCCAGCCGGGGACAGGCCACATACGAGCAGTACTTC.

This clone was recorded a few times. The rearrangement links TRBV16 to TRBJ1-2; no firm D call. CDR1 and CDR2 (germline): KGHSY, FQNENV. The CDR3 spans 12 residues. The V and J ends lost 3 bases and 4 bases respectively, with 6 bases between them. The CDR3 reads CASSHGSYGYTF. For the CDR3, the DNA is TGTGCCAGCAGCCATGGGAGCTATGGCTACACCTTC. Full variable domain (missing parts from reference TRBV16 and TRBJ1-2): GEEVAQTPKHLVRGEGQKAKLYCAPIKGHSYVFWYQQVLKNEFKFLISFQNENVFDETGMPKERFSAKCLPNSPCSLEIQATKLEDSAVYFCASSHGSYGYTFGSGTRLTVV.

In nucleotides, the CDR3 is TGTGCCAGCGGGGACAGATTAAGTGGAAACACCATATATTTT. Its translation: CASGDRLSGNTIYF. This chain uses TRBV2 with TRBJ1-3; 7 bases are a match to TRBD1. The germline CDR1 and CDR2 sequences are SNHLY and FYNNEI. CDR3 length equals 14 residues. J gave up 3 bases and V 8 bases, and 7 bases lay outside the gene matches.